One sample yielded the 23 T cell receptor beta chains listed below, sequenced in a study of OX40 agonist ivuxolimab in advanced cancers. Sequenced by immunoSEQ multiplex PCR; TCRdb stores in-frame clones only, minus some. This sample has around 100,000 clones, with around 90% found just once. The specimen comprised CD4+ or CD8+ T cells sorted from blood, sampled in a trial of the OX40 agonist ivuxolimab. All receptors derive from an adult with an advanced solid tumor such as melanoma, head and neck, liver or kidney cancer.

The V call is TRBV2, the J call TRBJ2-3, with 12 bases fitting TRBD1. Per germline, CDR1 SNHLY and CDR2 FYNNEI. V trimming: 6 bases; J trimming: 4 bases; junction bases outside the gene matches: 5. The CDR3 runs to 15 residues. Here the CDR3 reads CASSRDRGPPDTQYF. DNA of the CDR3: TGTGCCAGCAGCCGGGACAGGGGGCCTCCAGATACGCAGTATTTT.

This clone came up a few times. This sequence joins TRBV5-4 and TRBJ1-1; D is undetermined. The V gene lost 0 bases and the J gene lost 2 bases, with 11 bases spanning the gap. CDR3 length: 15 amino acids. Germline values: CDR1 SGHNT, CDR2 YYREEE (reference sequence). For the CDR3, the DNA is TGTGCCAGCAGCTTGGGCGCCCGTTCCAACACTGAAGCTTTCTTT. It codes for CASSLGARSNTEAFF.

This chain links TRBV27 with TRBJ1-5; TRBD1 matches at 9 bases. The ends lost 6 bases at V and 3 bases at J; junction bases unmatched: 6. The CDR3 has 15 residues. Germline values: CDR1 MNHEY, CDR2 SMNVEV (reference sequence). CDR3 in DNA: TGTGCCAGCAGGGTCGGGACAGGGTTCAATCAGCCCCAGCATTTT. This gives the protein CASRVGTGFNQPQHF.

The V call is TRBV5-4, the J call TRBJ2-1; D is unresolved. V was trimmed by 2 bases and J by 8 bases, leaving 14 bases between them. Germline assignment: CDR1 SGHNT and CDR2 YYREEE (reference sequence). The CDR3 is 14 residues long. The chain's CDR3 is CASSLVGPPDEQFF. The CDR3 nucleotides are TGTGCCAGCAGCTTAGTCGGGCCCCCGGATGAGCAGTTCTTC.

This chain connects TRBV7-3 to TRBJ1-1; weak D call: TRBD1 (5 bases). Between the trimmed V and J ends, which lost 2 bases and 1 base, there was a span of 5 bases. Germline V gene lookup returns CDR1 SGHTA and CDR2 FQGTGA. The CDR3 runs 13 residues. Here the CDR3 reads CASSLGANTEAFF. For the CDR3, the DNA is TGTGCCAGCAGCTTAGGGGCGAACACTGAAGCTTTCTTT.

The V call is TRBV28, the J call TRBJ2-3, with D perhaps TRBD1 or TRBD2 (5 bases each). The CDR3 totals 16 residues. The V gene's germline CDR1 is MDHEN and CDR2 SYDVKM. With 1 base removed from V and 6 bases from J, the gap between germline ends came to 17 bases. The CDR3 DNA sequence: TGTGCCAGCAGTTTATCATGGGGGACGAGGGGTGATACGCAGTATTTT. Protein product: CASSLSWGTRGDTQYF.

The chain employs TRBV19 and TRBJ1-6, with 7 bases matching TRBD1. V was pared by 3 bases and J by 8 bases, with 4 bases of the junction left unmatched. Germline V gives CDR1 LNHDA, CDR2 SQIVND (reference sequence). This CDR3 contains 14 residues. CDR3 coding DNA: TGTGCCAGTAGTATTGACAGGGCGGATTCACCCCTCCACTTT. Translation gives CASSIDRADSPLHF.

The V and J genes are TRBV5-1 and TRBJ2-5; 10 nucleotides align to TRBD2. CDR1 and CDR2 (germline): SGHRS, YFSETQ. This CDR3 has 16 residues. J lost 5 bases, V lost 0 bases, and 7 bases had no gene match. The CDR3 reads CASSLGPSGGSETQYF. CDR3 nucleotide sequence: TGCGCCAGCAGCTTGGGCCCTAGCGGGGGCTCGGAGACCCAGTACTTC.

The chain couples TRBV11-2 to TRBJ1-6, with D possibly being TRBD1 (5 bases). The CDR3 extends over 15 amino acids. Germline CDR1 is SGHAT and CDR2 is FQNNGV. Trimming pared 0 bases from V and 10 bases from J, leaving 13 bases between. Written as DNA, the CDR3 is TGTGCCAGCAGCTTAGAACCCAGGGTAGGGTCACCCCTCCACTTT. It yields the protein CASSLEPRVGSPLHF.

The chain joins TRBV19 to TRBJ2-6; the D is unclear. Germline CDR1 and CDR2: LNHDA and SQIVND (reference sequence). The CDR3 covers 14 residues. V lost 7 bases and J 2 bases, leaving 9 bases between the germline ends. In nucleotides, the CDR3 is TGTGCCAGTAAAGTACCTACTGGGGCCAACGTCCTGACTTTC. Its translation: CASKVPTGANVLTF.

V usage is TRBV13 and J usage is TRBJ2-3; TRBD2 is a possible D gene (5 bases). The CDR3 covers 15 residues. Per germline, CDR1 PRHDT and CDR2 FYEKMQ (reference sequence). Trimming shortened V by 5 bases and J by 0 bases, and 12 bases separated the two germline ends. The chain's CDR3 is CASSILRRSTDTQYF. DNA of the CDR3: TGTGCCAGCAGCATCCTACGGAGGAGCACAGATACGCAGTATTTT.

The rearrangement uses TRBV5-1 and TRBJ1-4; D is possibly TRBD1 (5 bases). The CDR3 totals 15 residues. Germline values: CDR1 SGHRS, CDR2 YFSETQ. Between the trimmed V and J ends, which lost 4 bases and 7 bases, there was a span of 17 bases. The CDR3 bases are TGCGCCAGCAGCACCAGCCGCCGGAGGGGTGAAAAACTGTTTTTT. It codes for CASSTSRRRGEKLFF.

This chain joins TRBV27 and TRBJ1-2; D may be TRBD1 (5 bases). The CDR3 contains 13 residues. Trimming stripped 3 bases from V and 6 bases from J, with 11 bases between. Germline loops: CDR1 MNHEY, CDR2 SMNVEV (reference sequence). CDR3 sequence (DNA): TGTGCCAGCAGTTTTCAGGGATACGATGGCTACACCTTC. It codes for CASSFQGYDGYTF.

This chain links TRBV2 with TRBJ1-1; D is uncertain. This CDR3 has 13 residues. Trimming left V 4 bases short and J 5 bases short, with 11 bases between. CDR1 and CDR2 (germline): SNHLY, FYNNEI. In DNA form, the CDR3 reads TGTGCCAGCAGTGCGGAGGGAGGAACTGAAGCTTTCTTT. Its translation: CASSAEGGTEAFF.

The J gene is TRBJ2-2, the V gene TRBV18; 9 bases line up with TRBD1. Germline V CDR1 and CDR2: KGHSH, LQKENI. Losses at the gene ends were 3 bases for V and 4 bases for J; bases not matched to a gene: 3. The length of the CDR3 is 15 residues. CDR3 amino acids: CASSPYRGPTGELFF. The CDR3 nucleotides are TGTGCCAGCTCACCGTACAGGGGGCCCACCGGGGAGCTGTTTTTT.

J is TRBJ1-1 and V is TRBV5-1; TRBD1 agrees at 7 bases. Germline trimming cut 4 bases from V and 4 bases from J; bases unmatched to any gene: 7. This CDR3 region has 14 residues. The germline V gene has CDR1 SGHRS and CDR2 YFSETQ. This CDR3 is CASSRDREGTEAFF. DNA of the CDR3: TGCGCCAGCAGCCGCGACAGGGAGGGCACTGAAGCTTTCTTT.

The chain has TRBV2 and TRBJ1-5; D uncertain. The V and J ends lost 3 bases and 0 bases respectively, with 6 bases between them. This CDR3 is built from 14 residues. CDR1 SNHLY and CDR2 FYNNEI come from the germline V gene. The CDR3: CASSDYLSNQPQHF. In DNA form, the CDR3 reads TGTGCCAGCAGTGACTATCTTAGCAATCAGCCCCAGCATTTT.

The chain links TRBV6-5 to TRBJ2-5, with a weak D call TRBD1 (5 bases). CDR1 is MNHEY and CDR2 is SVGAGI in the germline V gene. The CDR3 totals 15 residues. The V end lost 1 base, the J end lost 2 bases, and 11 bases lay between the germline ends. The CDR3 DNA reads TGTGCCAGCAGTTACTGGGGCAGTTCTCAAGAGACCCAGTACTTC. It encodes CASSYWGSSQETQYF.

V gene TRBV13 combines with J gene TRBJ1-1; a weak D match, TRBD1 (5 bases). In germline, CDR1 is PRHDT, CDR2 FYEKMQ (reference sequence). This CDR3 has 17 amino acids. V dropped 5 bases and J dropped 5 bases, with 24 bases sitting between them. The CDR3 loop reads CASSVDHRRVSRTEAFF. The CDR3 bases are TGTGCCAGCAGCGTAGACCATCGCAGGGTATCGAGGACTGAAGCTTTCTTT.

V is TRBV27 and J is TRBJ2-5; 12 bases align to TRBD2. This CDR3 region has 17 residues. Per the germline V gene, CDR1 is MNHEY and CDR2 is SMNVEV (reference sequence). V shed 3 bases, J shed 1 base, and the junction held 6 bases outside the gene matches. CDR3 coding DNA: TGTGCCAGCAGTTTTTCTGGGACTAGCGGGTTCCAAGAGACCCAGTACTTC. It specifies CASSFSGTSGFQETQYF.

This clone came up once. The chain couples TRBV6-1 to TRBJ2-3; TRBD1 matches at 7 bases. J gave up 8 bases and V 6 bases, and 5 bases lay outside the gene matches. Germline CDR1 MNHNS, CDR2 SASEGT. The CDR3 loop spans 12 amino acids. DNA for the CDR3: TGTGCCAGCAGAAAACAGGGGAGTACGCAGTATTTT. It codes for CASRKQGSTQYF.

This chain joins TRBV30 and TRBJ2-3, with D perhaps TRBD1 (5 bases). CDR1 is GTSNPN and CDR2 is SVGIG in the germline V gene (reference sequence). The CDR3 is 19 amino acids. The V and J ends lost 5 bases and 0 bases respectively, with 27 bases between them. The DNA of the CDR3 is TGTGCCTGGCCGGCGGTGAAGTCAGGGCCTACCTCTAGCACAGATACGCAGTATTTT. It is translated as CAWPAVKSGPTSSTDTQYF.

This clone occurred once. V usage is TRBV9 and J usage is TRBJ2-3, with TRBD1 matching over 7 bases. Germline CDR1 is SGDLS and CDR2 is YYNGEE. The CDR3 totals 17 residues. Trimming at V came to 2 bases and at J to 1 base, leaving 10 bases not matched to a gene. The CDR3 DNA reads as TGTGCCAGCAGCGTGACCCCGACAGGGACCCGCACAGATACGCAGTATTTT. Protein sequence: CASSVTPTGTRTDTQYF.